Listed below are T cell receptor beta chains from one sample, sequenced in a study of control samples from healthy donors and cancer patients. The method was immunoSEQ multiplex PCR; TCRdb's version includes in-frame clones alone and lacks a portion of them. The sample yields under 150,000 clones, 80% to 95% seen once. The sample taken for sequencing was blood. The receptor set was obtained from a young man in good health. The CDR3 runs from the conserved cysteine through the conserved F or W. The order of the fields is clone size, D gene, V gene, J gene, CDR3 protein, CDR3 DNA. A D gene is named only where the DNA matches it firmly. The size entry is marked missing in some rows and otherwise reads once, few, many or a size class.

>NA|TRBD2|TRBV24-1|TRBJ2-3
CATSDRRTSGRRDTQYF
TGTGCCACCAGTGATCGCAGGACTAGCGGGAGGAGAGATACGCAGTATTTT
>NA|NA|TRBV11-3|TRBJ2-2
CASSSTGELFF
TGTGCCAGCAGCTCCACCGGGGAGCTGTTTTTT
>NA|NA|TRBV5-1|TRBJ1-2
CASSLVRGAGYTF
TGCGCCAGCAGCTTGGTTCGGGGTGCGGGCTACACCTTC
>NA|TRBD2|TRBV5-1|TRBJ2-5
CASRGTSGEETQYF
TGCGCCAGCAGGGGGACTAGCGGGGAAGAGACCCAGTACTTC
>NA|TRBD1|TRBV28|TRBJ2-3
CASSLSRQGRLDTQYF
TGTGCCAGCAGTTTATCCCGACAGGGAAGATTAGATACGCAGTATTTT
>few|TRBD2|TRBV10-1|TRBJ2-7
CASSESVYSGRRYYEQYF
TGCGCCAGCAGTGAGTCGGTGTATAGCGGGAGGCGCTATTACGAGCAGTACTTC
>NA|NA|TRBV5-6|TRBJ1-5
CASSLLSGSDNQPQHF
TGTGCCAGCAGCTTACTGTCAGGGTCCGACAATCAGCCCCAGCATTTT
>NA|NA|TRBV2|TRBJ2-7
CASTQNSGTLYEQYF
TGTGCCAGCACCCAGAATTCCGGGACACTCTACGAGCAGTACTTC
>NA|TRBD1|TRBV7-9|TRBJ1-2
CASSLTEQGPDTF
TGTGCCAGCAGCTTAACAGAACAGGGGCCCGACACCTTC
>NA|NA|TRBV28|TRBJ1-4
CASSFLNEKLFF
TGTGCCAGCAGTTTCCTTAATGAAAAACTGTTTTTT
>NA|TRBD2|TRBV28|TRBJ2-7
CASSLLAGVNEQYF
TGTGCCAGCAGTTTGCTAGCGGGTGTAAACGAGCAGTACTTC
>NA|TRBD1|TRBV10-1|TRBJ1-2
CAPGQPNYGYTF
TGCGCACCGGGACAGCCTAACTATGGCTACACCTTC